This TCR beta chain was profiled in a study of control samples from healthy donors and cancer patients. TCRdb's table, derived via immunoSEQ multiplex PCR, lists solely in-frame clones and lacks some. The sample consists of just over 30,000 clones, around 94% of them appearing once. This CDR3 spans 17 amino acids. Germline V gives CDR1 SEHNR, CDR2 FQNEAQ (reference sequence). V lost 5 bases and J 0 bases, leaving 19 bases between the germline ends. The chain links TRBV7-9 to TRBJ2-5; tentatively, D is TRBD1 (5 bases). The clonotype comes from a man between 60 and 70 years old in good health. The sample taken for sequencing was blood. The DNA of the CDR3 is TGTGCCAGCAGCCCCGGACAATTCATAGATTACCAAGAGACCCAGTACTTC. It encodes CASSPGQFIDYQETQYF.